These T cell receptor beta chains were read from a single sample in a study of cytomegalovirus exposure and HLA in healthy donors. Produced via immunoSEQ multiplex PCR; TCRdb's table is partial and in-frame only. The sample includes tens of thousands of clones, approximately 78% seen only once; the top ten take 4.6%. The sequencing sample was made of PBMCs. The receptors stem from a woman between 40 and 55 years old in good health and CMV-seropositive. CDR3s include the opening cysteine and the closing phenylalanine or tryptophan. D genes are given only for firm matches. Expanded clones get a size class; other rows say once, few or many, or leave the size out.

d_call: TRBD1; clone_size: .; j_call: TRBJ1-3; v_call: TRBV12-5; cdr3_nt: TGTGCTAGTGGTCCCCCCCCAAGCAGGGGGCTAATCGCTGGAAACACCATATATTTT; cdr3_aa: CASGPPPSRGLIAGNTIYF
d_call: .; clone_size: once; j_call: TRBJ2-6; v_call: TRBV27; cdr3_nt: TGTGCCAGCAGTCAATTAGCAGCGAACTCTGGGGCCAACGTCCTGACTTTC; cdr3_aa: CASSQLAANSGANVLTF
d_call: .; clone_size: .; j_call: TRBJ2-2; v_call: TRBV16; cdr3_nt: TGTGCCAGCAGCCAATCCTCTGTCGGGGAGCTGTTTTTT; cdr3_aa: CASSQSSVGELFF
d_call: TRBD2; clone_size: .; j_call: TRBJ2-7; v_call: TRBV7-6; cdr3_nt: TGTGCCAGCAGCTTAGAGAGTATTAGCGGGCCAATCTACGAGCAGTACTTC; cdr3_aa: CASSLESISGPIYEQYF
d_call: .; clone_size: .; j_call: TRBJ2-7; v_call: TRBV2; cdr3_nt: TGTGCCAGCAGAGGCCGGGGCAGGGGCTACGAGCAGTACTTC; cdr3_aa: CASRGRGRGYEQYF
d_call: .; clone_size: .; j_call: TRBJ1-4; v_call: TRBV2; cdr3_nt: TGTGCCAGCAGTGAAGCTCACGGTAGTCTAAATGAAAAACTGTTTTTT; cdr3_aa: CASSEAHGSLNEKLFF
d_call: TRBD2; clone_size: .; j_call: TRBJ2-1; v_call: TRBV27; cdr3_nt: TGTGCCAGTGGACTAGCGGGAGTTAATGAGCAGTTCTTC; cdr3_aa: CASGLAGVNEQFF
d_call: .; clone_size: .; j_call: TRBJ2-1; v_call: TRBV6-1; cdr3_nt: TGTGCCAGCACGACTACTTACAATGAGCAGTTCTTC; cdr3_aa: CASTTTYNEQFF
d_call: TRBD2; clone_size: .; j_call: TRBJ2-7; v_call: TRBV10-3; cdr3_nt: TGTGCCTTAAGTGACGGGAGGTTCGACGAGCAGTACTTC; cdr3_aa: CALSDGRFDEQYF
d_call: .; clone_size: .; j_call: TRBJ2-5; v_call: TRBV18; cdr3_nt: TGTGCCAGCTCAGAGCGGGTAACAAATCAAGAGACCCAGTACTTC; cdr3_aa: CASSERVTNQETQYF
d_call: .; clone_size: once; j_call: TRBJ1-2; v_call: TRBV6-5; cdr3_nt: TGTGCCAGCAGTTACTCGAGTACAGGGATCTATGGCTACACCTTC; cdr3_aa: CASSYSSTGIYGYTF
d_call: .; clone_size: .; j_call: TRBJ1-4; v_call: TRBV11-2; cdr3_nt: TGTGCCAGCAGCCCGGGTTTACGGAGTGAAAAACTGTTTTTT; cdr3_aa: CASSPGLRSEKLFF
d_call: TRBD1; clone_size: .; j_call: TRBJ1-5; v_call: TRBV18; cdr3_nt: TGTGCCAGCTCATTTTCCAGGGGGTCAGATCAGCCCCAGCATTTT; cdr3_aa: CASSFSRGSDQPQHF
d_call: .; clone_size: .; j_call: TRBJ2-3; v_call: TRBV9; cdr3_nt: TGTGCCAGCAGCGCCAACAGGGAGACAGATACGCAGTATTTT; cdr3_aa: CASSANRETDTQYF
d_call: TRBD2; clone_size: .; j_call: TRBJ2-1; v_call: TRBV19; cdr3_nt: TGTGCCAGTAGTATAGGGCTGGGGACTAGCACCGAGCAGTTCTTC; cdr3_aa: CASSIGLGTSTEQFF
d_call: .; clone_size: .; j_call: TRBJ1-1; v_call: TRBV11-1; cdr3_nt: TGTGCCAGCAGCTTAGAGGGGGGGATGAACACTGAAGCTTTCTTT; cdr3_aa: CASSLEGGMNTEAFF
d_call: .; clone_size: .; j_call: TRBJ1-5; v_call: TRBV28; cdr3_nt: TGTGCCAGCGCACGGGGATGGGGCAATCAGCCCCAGCATTTT; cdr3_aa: CASARGWGNQPQHF
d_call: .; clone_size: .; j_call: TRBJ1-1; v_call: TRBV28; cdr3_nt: TGTGCCAGCAGTTTTACAGGGAAAAGGACTGAAGCTTTCTTT; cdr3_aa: CASSFTGKRTEAFF
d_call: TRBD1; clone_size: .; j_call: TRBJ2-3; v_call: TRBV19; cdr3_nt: TGTGCCAGTAGGGACCAGGGGGCGCGTACAGATACGCAGTATTTT; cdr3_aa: CASRDQGARTDTQYF
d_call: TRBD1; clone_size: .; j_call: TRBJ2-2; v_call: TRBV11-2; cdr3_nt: TGTGCCAGCAGCTTAACAAGTCCGGGACAGGGAAACACCGGGGAGCTGTTTTTT; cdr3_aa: CASSLTSPGQGNTGELFF
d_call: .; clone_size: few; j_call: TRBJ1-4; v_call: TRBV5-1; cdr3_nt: TGCGCCAGCAGCCCGACAGTTCCAAATGAAAAACTGTTTTTT; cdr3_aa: CASSPTVPNEKLFF
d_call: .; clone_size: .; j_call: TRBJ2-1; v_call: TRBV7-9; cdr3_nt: TGTGCCAGCAGCTTACGAGTGGACAGCACCTACAATGAGCAGTTCTTC; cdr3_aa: CASSLRVDSTYNEQFF
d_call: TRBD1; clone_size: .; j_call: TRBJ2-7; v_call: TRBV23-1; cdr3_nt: TGCGCCAGCACCCTACGGGACAGGGACTGCGAGCAGTACTTC; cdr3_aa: CASTLRDRDCEQYF
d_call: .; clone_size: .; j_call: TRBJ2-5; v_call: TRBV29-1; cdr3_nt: TGCAGCGTTGAAGGGATGGAGCGAGCGGACCAAGAGACCCAGTACTTC; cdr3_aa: CSVEGMERADQETQYF